One sample yielded the 10 T cell receptor beta chains listed below, sequenced in a study of cytomegalovirus exposure and HLA in healthy donors. Profiling relied on immunoSEQ multiplex PCR, and the TCRdb table lists in-frame clones only, not all of them. The sample consists of about 160,000 clones, 80% to 90% of them appearing once. Sequenced sample: PBMCs. These receptors were collected from a woman aged 25 to 39 in good health and CMV-seronegative.

The chain is built from TRBV10-3 and TRBJ1-5, with no clear D. V was shortened by 0 bases and J by 4 bases, with 4 bases between the two germline ends. This CDR3 spans 13 amino acids. The germline gives CDR1 ENHRY, CDR2 SYGVKD. The CDR3 nucleotides are TGTGCCATCAGTGAGTCGAAAAATCAGCCCCAGCATTTT. Translated, it gives CAISESKNQPQHF.

This chain links TRBV28 with TRBJ1-2; D gene uncertain. V gave up 2 bases and J gave up 5 bases, with 15 bases separating them. This CDR3 comprises 15 residues. Germline V gene data show CDR1 as MDHEN and CDR2 as SYDVKM. The CDR3, as DNA: TGTGCCAGCAGTTTAAGGGCGGTCAGATCTTATGGCTACACCTTC. Translated: CASSLRAVRSYGYTF.

This chain uses TRBV6-5 with TRBJ1-3; possibly TRBD1 for D (5 bases). The CDR3 sequence is 13 residues long. Deletions cut 8 bases from V and 3 bases from J, with 11 bases between. Germline-derived CDR1 and CDR2 are MNHEY and SVGAGI. As DNA, the CDR3 is TGTGCCAGCTCAGGGAGAGTTGGAAACACCATATATTTT. Protein sequence: CASSGRVGNTIYF.

This clone occurred a few times. The chain recombines TRBV14 with TRBJ1-2, with D possibly being TRBD1 (6 bases). Germline-derived CDR1 and CDR2 are SGHDN and FVKESK. The CDR3 covers 14 residues. The V and J ends lost 1 base and 8 bases respectively, with 14 bases between them. The CDR3 sequence is CASSQVHRVGGYTF. For the CDR3, the DNA is TGTGCCAGCAGCCAAGTACACAGGGTGGGAGGCTACACCTTC.

This chain joins TRBV6-5 and TRBJ2-1; a weak D match, TRBD2 (6 bases). The CDR3 consists of 13 residues. V dropped 0 bases and J dropped 13 bases, with 13 bases sitting between them. The germline V gene encodes CDR1 MNHEY and CDR2 SVGAGI. The DNA of the CDR3 is TGTGCCAGCAGTTACTCAGGGACTCGCGGCCAGTTCTTC. It specifies CASSYSGTRGQFF.

V gene TRBV5-1 combines with J gene TRBJ1-4; 9 nucleotides match TRBD1. CDR3 length: 14 amino acids. J was trimmed by 8 bases and V by 3 bases; bases with no gene match: 5. Per the germline V gene, CDR1 is SGHRS and CDR2 is YFSETQ. The CDR3: CASSWTGAAEKLFF. The CDR3 coding sequence is TGCGCCAGCAGCTGGACAGGGGCCGCCGAAAAACTGTTTTTT.

The chain uses TRBV2 and TRBJ1-2, with 12 bases aligning to TRBD1. The CDR3 loop spans 15 amino acids. CDR1 SNHLY and CDR2 FYNNEI come from the germline V gene. J was trimmed by 4 bases and V by 6 bases; bases with no gene match: 6. CDR3 coding DNA: TGTGCCAGCAGGGGGGACAGGGGGCTCGTCTATGGCTACACCTTC. It is translated as CASRGDRGLVYGYTF.

CDR3: CASSPRTSGRGNEQFF. CDR3 sequence (DNA): TGTGCCAGCAGCCCTCGGACTAGCGGGAGGGGCAATGAGCAGTTCTTC. J is TRBJ2-1 and V is TRBV7-3; 15 bases are a match to TRBD2. V lost 5 bases and J lost 6; bases outside the gene matches: 5. The germline CDR1 and CDR2 sequences are SGHTA and FQGTGA. The CDR3 has 16 residues.

The chain combines TRBV4-1 with TRBJ2-1; 10 bases map to TRBD2. The CDR3 is made up of 16 amino acids. The germline CDR1 and CDR2 sequences are MGHRA and YSYEKL. The J segment lost 4 bases and the V segment lost 1 base, leaving 4 bases of the junction unmatched. The CDR3 region is CASSQGTSGTYNEQFF. CDR3 in DNA: TGCGCCAGCAGCCAAGGGACTAGCGGAACTTACAATGAGCAGTTCTTC.

This clone was found many times. The chain combines TRBV29-1 with TRBJ1-2; D gene ambiguous. Trimming took off 5 bases at V and 2 bases at J, with 9 bases between the two ends. Germline CDR1 and CDR2: SQVTM and ANQGSEA. CDR3 length equals 12 residues. CDR3 sequence reads: CSVSPGNYGYTF. The CDR3 bases are TGCAGCGTTTCTCCGGGGAACTATGGCTACACCTTC.